These 29 T cell receptor beta chains were sequenced from one sample in a study of CD8+ T cells in alopecia areata. Once RNA had been extracted, it was reverse transcribed into cDNA to act as the sequencing template. The table came from immunoSEQ multiplex PCR; TCRdb's copy has only in-frame clones and leaves some out. Of hundreds of thousands of clones listed, 67% are singletons. Specimen: CD4+ T cells sorted from blood, collected at week 0. All receptors derive from a human donor with alopecia areata.

The V call is TRBV13, the J call TRBJ1-4; D is ambiguous. V was clipped by 5 bases and J by 7 bases, with 14 bases between them. Germline loops: CDR1 PRHDT, CDR2 FYEKMQ (reference sequence). CDR3 length: 14 amino acids. As DNA, the CDR3 is TGTGCCAGCAGCCGCACACTCTCGGCTGAAAAACTGTTTTTT. It yields the protein CASSRTLSAEKLFF.

V is TRBV29-1 and J is TRBJ2-5; no clear D gene. The V and J ends lost 8 bases and 5 bases respectively, with 18 bases between them. The germline gives CDR1 SQVTM, CDR2 ANQGSEA. The CDR3 is 13 amino acids. In DNA, the CDR3 is TGCAGCATTGCAGTAGGTTCGGGTGAGACCCAGTACTTC. Its translation is CSIAVGSGETQYF.

This clone was counted between two and nine times. The junction does not match germline at one end; this may be a read error. The V gene is TRBV4-1, the J gene TRBJ1-2; D not certain. This CDR3 comprises 15 residues. Germline-derived CDR1 and CDR2 are MGHRA and YSYEKL. The CDR3 region is CASSKDPSTLNGYTF. The CDR3 DNA sequence: TGCGCCAGCAGCAAAGACCCTTCCACGCTTAATGGCTACACCTTC.

The V and J genes are TRBV18 and TRBJ2-1; possibly TRBD2 for D (6 bases). The CDR3 is 15 amino acids. V shed 4 bases and J shed 0 bases, with 10 bases lying between them. In germline, CDR1 is KGHSH, CDR2 LQKENI. This chain's CDR3 is CASSRDLGSYNEQFF. CDR3 DNA sequence: TGTGCCAGCTCACGGGACTTAGGCTCCTACAATGAGCAGTTCTTC.

This chain uses TRBV15 with TRBJ1-5, with D perhaps matching TRBD1 (5 bases). There are 14 residues in the CDR3. Germline loops: CDR1 LNHNV, CDR2 YYDKDF (reference sequence). The ends were cut back, 0 bases at V and 7 bases at J, with 10 bases in the middle. Written as DNA, the CDR3 is TGTGCCACCAGCAGAGACCGGGGCGGCCAGCCCCAGCATTTT. This translates into CATSRDRGGQPQHF.

This clone was picked up a small number of times. This chain uses TRBV10-3 with TRBJ2-2; D gene ambiguous. Deletions cut 5 bases from V and 6 bases from J, with 13 bases between. This CDR3 is 14 amino acids long. Germline lookup yields CDR1 ENHRY and CDR2 SYGVKD. CDR3 bases: TGTGCCATCAGTCCGACTCCTCGGGCCGGGGAGCTGTTTTTT. This gives the protein CAISPTPRAGELFF.

The chain links TRBV7-2 to TRBJ2-5; D might be TRBD2 (5 bases). Germline CDR1 reads SGHTA; CDR2 reads FQGNSA. This CDR3 comprises 15 residues. The V gene lost 3 bases and the J gene lost 5 bases, with 16 bases spanning the gap. The CDR3 loop is CASSLWASLGETQYF. The DNA of the CDR3 is TGTGCCAGCAGCTTGTGGGCTAGCTTAGGGGAGACCCAGTACTTC. Supplemented by reference TRBV7-2 and TRBJ2-5, the full variable domain reads GAGVSQSPSNKVTEKGKDVELRCDPISGHTALYWYRQSLGQGLEFLIYFQGNSAPDKSGLPSDRFSAERTGGSVSTLTIQRTQQEDSAVYLCASSLWASLGETQYFGPGTRLLVL.

This clone was seen only once. The chain carries TRBV30 and TRBJ1-5; D possibly corresponds to TRBD1 (5 bases). The germline V gene encodes CDR1 GTSNPN and CDR2 SVGIG (reference sequence). Trimming took off 7 bases at V and 0 bases at J, with 13 bases between the two ends. This CDR3 has 14 residues. The CDR3 spells CASSPGYSNQPQHF. CDR3 DNA sequence: TGTGCCTCCTCCCCAGGGTATAGCAATCAGCCCCAGCATTTT. The whole variable domain, filled in from reference TRBV30 and TRBJ1-5, reads SQTIHQWPATLVQPVGSPLSLECTVEGTSNPNLYWYRQAAGRGLQLLFYSVGIGQISSEVPQNLSASRPQDRQFILSSKKLLLSDSGFYLCASSPGYSNQPQHFGDGTRLSIL.

The chain joins TRBV2 to TRBJ2-7, with a tentative D call TRBD1 (5 bases). Germline values: CDR1 SNHLY, CDR2 FYNNEI. Trimming cost V 10 bases and J 4 bases, with 8 bases left between them. This CDR3 has 10 residues. CDR3 DNA sequence: TGTGCCATCCACAGGTACGAGCAGTACTTC. It encodes CAIHRYEQYF. The full variable domain, in which reference TRBV2 and TRBJ2-7 provide the parts outside the CDR3, is EPEVTQTPSHQVTQMGQEVILRCVPISNHLYFYWYRQILGQKVEFLVSFYNNEISEKSEIFDDQFSVERPDGSNFTLKIRSTKLEDSAMYFCAIHRYEQYFGPGTRLTVT.

This chain uses TRBV20-1 with TRBJ1-1; D is undetermined. CDR1 and CDR2 (germline): DFQATT, SNEGSKA (reference sequence). The CDR3 is made up of 10 amino acids. V was cut by 5 bases and J by 7 bases, with 8 bases left in between. The DNA for the CDR3 is TGCAGTGCTCTTAATCGTGAAGCTTTCTTT. This encodes CSALNREAFF.

This chain connects TRBV7-9 to TRBJ2-7; D tentatively reads TRBD1 or TRBD2 (5 bases each). The CDR3 is 14 residues long. Per germline, CDR1 SEHNR and CDR2 FQNEAQ (reference sequence). Trimming stripped 2 bases from V and 5 bases from J, with 13 bases between. CDR3 sequence (DNA): TGTGCCAGCAGCTTAACCGGGGCGTCCCACGAGCAGTACTTC. Its translation: CASSLTGASHEQYF.

V and J are TRBV11-2 and TRBJ2-7; possible D gene TRBD2, 6 bases. Trimming shortened V by 6 bases and J by 6 bases, and 18 bases separated the two germline ends. The CDR3 spans 14 residues. In germline, CDR1 is SGHAT, CDR2 FQNNGV. The CDR3 spells CASRVSGAVLEQYF. The CDR3 nucleotides are TGTGCCAGCAGGGTTAGCGGAGCCGTACTCGAGCAGTACTTC.

This rearrangement joins TRBV9 to TRBJ2-3; D may be TRBD1 or TRBD2 (6 bases each). Germline CDR1 SGDLS, CDR2 YYNGEE. CDR3 size: 16 residues. Trimming removed 1 base at V and 0 bases at J, with 12 bases between. The CDR3 sequence is CASSVRGGPSTDTQYF. Here the CDR3 DNA reads TGTGCCAGCAGCGTAAGAGGGGGGCCTAGCACAGATACGCAGTATTTT.

This clone has a handful of counts. CDR3 region: CASSQRGHYEQYF. The CDR3 DNA is TGTGCCAGCAGCCAGCGGGGACACTACGAGCAGTACTTC. The V and J genes are TRBV13 and TRBJ2-7, with D perhaps matching TRBD2 (7 bases). V was trimmed by 5 bases and J by 3 bases, leaving 11 bases between them. Germline assignment: CDR1 PRHDT and CDR2 FYEKMQ (reference sequence). This CDR3 has 13 amino acids.

In this sample, this clone turned up a few times. This chain uses TRBV7-3 with TRBJ2-4, with 7 bases aligning to TRBD1. The CDR3 has 14 amino acids. Germline CDR1 and CDR2: SGHTA and FQGTGA. The junction had 5 bases not matched to a gene; V was cut back by 1 base and J by 8 bases. CDR3 in amino acids: CASSLRGQSDIQYF. The CDR3 DNA sequence: TGTGCCAGCAGCTTAAGGGGACAGTCCGACATTCAGTACTTC.

As to this clone: One junction end does not reproduce the germline sequence, and a read error may be involved. The J gene is TRBJ2-5, the V gene TRBV7-7; TRBD1 aligns across 9 bases. Per the germline V gene, CDR1 is SSHAT and CDR2 is FNYEAQ (reference sequence). CDR3 length: 14 amino acids. CDR3 nucleotide sequence: TGTGCTAGCAGCGCCGGGACAGGGAGAGGGGCCCAGTACTTC. It is translated as CASSAGTGRGAQYF.

In this sample, this clone turned up a few times. The J gene is TRBJ1-1, the V gene TRBV29-1, with D possibly being TRBD1 (5 bases). The ends were cut back, 4 bases at V and 3 bases at J, with 12 bases in the middle. The length of the CDR3 is 13 residues. Germline CDR1 and CDR2: SQVTM and ANQGSEA. CDR3 amino acids: CSVVMQGDTEAFF. CDR3 bases: TGCAGCGTTGTTATGCAGGGCGACACTGAAGCTTTCTTT.

In this sample, this clone turned up once. The chain has TRBV5-6 and TRBJ2-5; perhaps TRBD1 as D (6 bases). The CDR3 consists of 14 residues. The germline V and J ends were trimmed by 1 base and 5 bases, with 12 bases remaining between them. The germline V gene has CDR1 SGHDT and CDR2 YYEEEE. The CDR3 spells CASSLQGIRETQYF. The DNA of the CDR3 is TGTGCCAGCAGCTTGCAGGGGATCAGGGAGACCCAGTACTTC.

The chain uses TRBV7-2 and TRBJ2-4; no reliable D call. V lost 5 bases and J lost 0, with 14 bases in between. Germline-derived CDR1 and CDR2 are SGHTA and FQGNSA. The CDR3 loop spans 16 amino acids. CDR3: CASSTTPTLAKNIQYF. CDR3 sequence (DNA): TGTGCCAGCAGCACTACTCCGACATTAGCCAAAAACATTCAGTACTTC.

This clone was seen a handful of times. The chain carries TRBV7-2 and TRBJ2-4; D possibly corresponds to TRBD1 (5 bases). This CDR3 spans 16 amino acids. V shed 1 base and J shed 0 bases, with 10 bases lying between them. Germline lookup yields CDR1 SGHTA and CDR2 FQGNSA. The DNA for the CDR3 is TGTGCCAGCAGCTTAGAAGGGGCATTAGCCAAAAACATTCAGTACTTC. As protein: CASSLEGALAKNIQYF.

This rearrangement joins TRBV29-1 to TRBJ2-1, with D maybe TRBD2 (5 bases). Looked up from germline, CDR1 is SQVTM and CDR2 is ANQGSEA. This CDR3 spans 11 amino acids. The CDR3: CRGTRYNEQFF. CDR3 DNA: TGCAGGGGTACTAGGTACAATGAGCAGTTCTTC.

Worth noting for this clone: Other DNA sequences of this sample code for an identical CDR3. J is TRBJ1-1 and V is TRBV29-1, with D unclear. V was cut by 8 bases and J by 7 bases, with 20 bases left in between. The CDR3 loop spans 13 amino acids. Germline CDR1 SQVTM, CDR2 ANQGSEA. The CDR3 nucleotides read TGCAGCACACTCTCAGGACCGCAAGGTGAAGCTTTCTTT. The encoded protein is CSTLSGPQGEAFF.

The V call is TRBV29-1, the J call TRBJ2-4, with D uncertain. Germline V gene lookup returns CDR1 SQVTM and CDR2 ANQGSEA. The CDR3 contains 13 residues. V dropped 4 bases and J dropped 0 bases, with 7 bases sitting between them. CDR3 amino acids: CSVVEIAKNIQYF. The CDR3, as DNA: TGCAGCGTTGTGGAGATAGCCAAAAACATTCAGTACTTC.

The rearrangement joins TRBV30 to TRBJ2-2, with 9 bases that match TRBD1. This CDR3 has 15 amino acids. V lost 4 bases and J lost 6; bases outside the gene matches: 9. Germline lookup yields CDR1 GTSNPN and CDR2 SVGIG (reference sequence). The CDR3: CAWKGQGYPPGELFF. CDR3 nucleotide sequence: TGTGCCTGGAAGGGACAGGGATATCCACCCGGGGAGCTGTTTTTT.

This chain connects TRBV5-6 to TRBJ1-1, with D possibly TRBD1 on 5 matching bases. Germline CDR1 reads SGHDT; CDR2 reads YYEEEE. The CDR3 runs to 13 residues. V lost 1 base and J lost 5, with 9 bases in between. DNA of the CDR3: TGTGCCAGCAGCTTGTGGGGACGGACTGAAGCTTTCTTT. This translates into CASSLWGRTEAFF. The whole variable domain, filled in from reference TRBV5-6 and TRBJ1-1, reads DAGVTQSPTHLIKTRGQQVTLRCSPKSGHDTVSWYQQALGQGPQFIFQYYEEEERQRGNFPDRFSGHQFPNYSSELNVNALLLGDSALYLCASSLWGRTEAFFGQGTRLTVV.

V and J are TRBV6-5 and TRBJ1-6; perhaps TRBD1 as D (5 bases). Germline V gene lookup returns CDR1 MNHEY and CDR2 SVGAGI. The CDR3 spans 14 residues. V lost 8 bases to trimming and J lost 10 bases, with 18 bases between them. The CDR3 is CASSRALGESPLHF. The CDR3 DNA is TGTGCCAGCTCCCGGGCTCTGGGGGAGTCACCCCTCCACTTT.

V usage is TRBV13 and J usage is TRBJ2-5; TRBD2 is a possible D gene (5 bases). The germline V gene has CDR1 PRHDT and CDR2 FYEKMQ (reference sequence). Trimming shortened V by 3 bases and J by 7 bases, and 15 bases separated the two germline ends. There are 14 residues in the CDR3. In DNA, the CDR3 is TGTGCCAGCAGCTTGGGAGACTCTCTAGGGACCCAGTACTTC. It specifies CASSLGDSLGTQYF.

Regarding this clone: Other nucleotide sequences in the sample specify the same CDR3. J is TRBJ2-5 and V is TRBV5-4; unclear D gene. The length of the CDR3 is 13 residues. Trimming pared 0 bases from V and 1 base from J, leaving 4 bases between. From germline, CDR1 is SGHNT and CDR2 YYREEE (reference sequence). The CDR3 region has the DNA TGTGCCAGCAGCTTGGGGGGCCAAGAGACCCAGTACTTC. Protein sequence: CASSLGGQETQYF.

A few counts support this clone. The chain has TRBV7-9 and TRBJ2-4; 7 nucleotides align to TRBD1. This CDR3 contains 15 residues. The V gene's germline CDR1 is SEHNR and CDR2 FQNEAQ (reference sequence). Trimming took 5 bases from V and 0 from J; bases not matched to a gene: 4. The CDR3 DNA reads TGTGCCAGCAGCCAGGGGACAGCAGCCAAAAACATTCAGTACTTC. It is translated as CASSQGTAAKNIQYF. Full variable domain (rest looked up from reference TRBV7-9 and TRBJ2-4): DTGVSQNPRHKITKRGQNVTFRCDPISEHNRLYWYRQTLGQGPEFLTYFQNEAQLEKSRLLSDRFSAERPKGSFSTLEIQRTEQGDSAMYLCASSQGTAAKNIQYFGAGTRLSVL.